This T cell receptor beta chain came from a study of blood T cell repertoires in COVID-19. Overall study: Samples came from the United States, Italy and Spain, spanning acute and convalescent COVID-19. Sources were T cells, B-cell-depleted T cells, or PBMCs; the material itself was cDNA or gDNA.

J lost 4 bases, V lost 4 bases, and 10 bases had no gene match. This CDR3 contains 14 residues. Germline V CDR1 and CDR2: SQVTM, ANQGSEA. In the source study's methods: Estimates of nucleated cell counts were drawn from the amplification of reference gene primers. Assay used: immunoSEQ multiplex PCR; TCRdb lists only in-frame clones, some missing. The DNA was the basis for D and trimming; V, J and clone size are from that table. The data contain 80,000 or so clones, 75% to 85% of them singletons. The chain recombines TRBV29-1 with TRBJ2-7; TRBD1 matches 7 bases. Sequences were obtained from peripheral blood. The receptor was isolated from a woman aged 65 to 85 with acute or convalescent COVID-19. This chain's CDR3 is CSVAAGTEQYEQYF. In nucleotides, the CDR3 is TGCAGCGTTGCCGCCGGGACAGAGCAATACGAGCAGTACTTC.